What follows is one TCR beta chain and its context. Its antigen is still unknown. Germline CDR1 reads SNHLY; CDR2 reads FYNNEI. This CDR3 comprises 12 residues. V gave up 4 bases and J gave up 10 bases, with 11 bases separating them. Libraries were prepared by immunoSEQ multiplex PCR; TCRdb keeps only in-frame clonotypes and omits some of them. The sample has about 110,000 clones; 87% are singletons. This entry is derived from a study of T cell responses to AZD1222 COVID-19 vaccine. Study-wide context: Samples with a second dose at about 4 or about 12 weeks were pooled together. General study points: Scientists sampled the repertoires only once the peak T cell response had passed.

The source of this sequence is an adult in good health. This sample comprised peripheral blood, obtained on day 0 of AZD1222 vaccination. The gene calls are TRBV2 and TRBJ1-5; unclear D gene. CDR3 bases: TGTGCCAGCAGTGGGACCCCGGCTCCCCAGCATTTT. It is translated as CASSGTPAPQHF. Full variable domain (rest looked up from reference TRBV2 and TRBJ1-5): EPEVTQTPSHQVTQMGQEVILRCVPISNHLYFYWYRQILGQKVEFLVSFYNNEISEKSEIFDDQFSVERPDGSNFTLKIRSTKLEDSAMYFCASSGTPAPQHFGDGTRLSIL.